The 9 T cell receptor beta chains given below trace back to one sample, sequenced in a study of radiotherapy plus CTLA-4 blockade in lung cancer. Data came from immunoSEQ multiplex PCR; TCRdb stores just in-frame clones and leaves some out. The sample contains more than 90,000 clones, around 84% of which appear only once. Sequencing was performed on peripheral blood, taken from a patient treated with radiotherapy plus ipilimumab. All receptors derive from a human donor with non-small cell lung cancer that progressed on radiotherapy plus ipilimumab. Some clones in this sample may be carry-over from other donors' samples.

This chain links TRBV7-2 with TRBJ1-5; 9 nucleotides line up with TRBD1. There are 15 residues in the CDR3. V was pared by 5 bases and J by 4 bases, with 6 bases of the junction left unmatched. The germline gives CDR1 SGHTA, CDR2 FQGNSA. The CDR3 DNA sequence: TGTGCCAGCAGCATAACCGGGACAGGGAATCAGCCCCAGCATTTT. Its protein product is CASSITGTGNQPQHF.

The rearrangement links TRBV25-1 to TRBJ2-1; 15 bases align to TRBD2. CDR1 and CDR2 (germline): MGHDK, SYGVNS. This CDR3 has 18 amino acids. Trimming removed 4 bases from V and 12 bases from J; junction bases left unmatched: 16. The CDR3 sequence: CASSGRDPGTSGGMGQFF. The CDR3 region has the DNA TGTGCCAGCAGTGGAAGGGACCCCGGGACTAGCGGGGGGATGGGGCAGTTCTTC.

The CDR3 sequence: CASSLANRDTARSTEAFF. CDR3 DNA: TGCGCCAGCAGCTTGGCGAACCGGGACACCGCCCGGTCCACTGAAGCTTTCTTT. The chain combines TRBV5-1 with TRBJ1-1; D possibly corresponds to TRBD1 (6 bases). V lost 0 bases, J lost 4 bases, and 22 bases lay in between. The CDR3 is 18 residues long. Germline CDR1 SGHRS, CDR2 YFSETQ.

The chain combines TRBV28 with TRBJ2-7; no definite D call. From germline, CDR1 is MDHEN and CDR2 SYDVKM. Trimming shortened V by 3 bases and J by 6 bases, and 6 bases separated the two germline ends. The CDR3 runs to 11 residues. The CDR3 region is CASSLWREQYF. The CDR3 DNA sequence: TGTGCCAGCAGTTTGTGGCGCGAGCAGTACTTC.

This clone was detected only a few times. CDR3 amino acids: CASSYRGHQPQHF. CDR3 bases: TGTGCCAGCAGTTACAGGGGCCATCAGCCCCAGCATTTT. The chain joins TRBV6-5 to TRBJ1-5, with D perhaps matching TRBD1 (5 bases). CDR1 is MNHEY and CDR2 is SVGAGI in the germline V gene. The CDR3 sequence is 13 residues long. Deletions cut 2 bases from V and 5 bases from J, with 7 bases between.

This chain links TRBV12-5 with TRBJ2-2; D is undetermined. The CDR3 is 12 amino acids. Between the trimmed V and J ends, which lost 4 bases and 3 bases, there was a span of 3 bases. Per germline, CDR1 LGHNT and CDR2 FRNRAP. For the CDR3, the DNA is TGTGCTAGTGGTTCCTACACCGGGGAGCTGTTTTTT. It yields the protein CASGSYTGELFF.

This clone was seen just once. The V and J genes are TRBV18 and TRBJ1-6; D is possibly TRBD1 (5 bases). Trimming left V 3 bases short and J 1 base short, with 13 bases between. CDR3 length: 17 residues. Germline CDR1 reads KGHSH; CDR2 reads LQKENI. Written as DNA, the CDR3 is TGTGCCAGCTCACCTCAGGGTAGGGGTTCCTATAATTCACCCCTCCACTTT. It translates to CASSPQGRGSYNSPLHF.

This clone has only a few counts. This rearrangement joins TRBV7-2 to TRBJ1-1, with TRBD1 as a possible D gene (5 bases). Germline CDR1 reads SGHTA; CDR2 reads FQGNSA. The CDR3 extends over 12 amino acids. V dropped 2 bases and J dropped 12 bases, with 13 bases sitting between them. This CDR3 reads CASSLIRGITFF. CDR3 in DNA: TGTGCCAGCAGCTTAATTAGGGGTATAACTTTCTTT.

The genes are TRBV5-1 and TRBJ1-3; D is unclear. The germline gives CDR1 SGHRS, CDR2 YFSETQ. CDR3 size: 15 residues. Between the trimmed V and J ends, which lost 0 bases and 2 bases, there was a span of 9 bases. The CDR3 loop is CASSLAGGAGNTIYF. DNA for the CDR3: TGCGCCAGCAGCTTGGCCGGAGGAGCTGGAAACACCATATATTTT.